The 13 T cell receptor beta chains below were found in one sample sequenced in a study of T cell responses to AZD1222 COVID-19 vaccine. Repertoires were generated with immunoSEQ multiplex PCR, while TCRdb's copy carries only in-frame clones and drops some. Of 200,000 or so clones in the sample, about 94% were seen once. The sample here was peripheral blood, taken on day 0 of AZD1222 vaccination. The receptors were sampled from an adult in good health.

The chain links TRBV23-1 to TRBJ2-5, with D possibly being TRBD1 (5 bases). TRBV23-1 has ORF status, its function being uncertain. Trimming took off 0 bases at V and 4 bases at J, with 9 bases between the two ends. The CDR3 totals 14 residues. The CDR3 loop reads CASSQSVRGETQYF. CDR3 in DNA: TGCGCCAGCAGTCAATCGGTAAGGGGAGAGACCCAGTACTTC.

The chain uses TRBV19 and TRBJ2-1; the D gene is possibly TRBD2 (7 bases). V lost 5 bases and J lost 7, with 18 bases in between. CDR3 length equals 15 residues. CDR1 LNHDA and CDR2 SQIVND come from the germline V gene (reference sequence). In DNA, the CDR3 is TGTGCCAGTAGTGTCGACAGGATGGGGGGGAATGAGCAGTTCTTC. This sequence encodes CASSVDRMGGNEQFF.

In DNA form, the CDR3 reads TGTGCCAGCAGCCAAGTGGGGTGGATGAACACTGAAGCTTTCTTT. Translation: CASSQVGWMNTEAFF. The genes are TRBV14 and TRBJ1-1; D uncertain. Germline lookup yields CDR1 SGHDN and CDR2 FVKESK. This CDR3 region has 15 residues. The V gene lost 1 base and the J gene lost 0 bases, with 9 bases spanning the gap.

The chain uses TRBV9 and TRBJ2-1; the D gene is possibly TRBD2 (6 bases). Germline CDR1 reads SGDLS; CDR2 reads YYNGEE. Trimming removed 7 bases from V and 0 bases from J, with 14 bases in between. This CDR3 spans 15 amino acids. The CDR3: CASSPWGVSYNEQFF. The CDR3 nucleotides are TGTGCCAGCTCCCCCTGGGGGGTCTCCTACAATGAGCAGTTCTTC.

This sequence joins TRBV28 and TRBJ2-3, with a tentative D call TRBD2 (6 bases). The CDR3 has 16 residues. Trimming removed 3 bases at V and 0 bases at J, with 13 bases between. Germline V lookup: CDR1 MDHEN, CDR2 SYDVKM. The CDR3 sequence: CASSLGLARSTDTQYF. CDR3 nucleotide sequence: TGTGCCAGCAGTTTGGGTCTAGCGAGAAGCACAGATACGCAGTATTTT.

CDR3 loop: CASSIQGGNEKLFF. The DNA of the CDR3 is TGTGCCAGCAGCATACAGGGGGGCAATGAAAAACTGTTTTTT. The genes are TRBV7-6 and TRBJ1-4; 8 bases align to TRBD1. Trimming took 5 bases from V and 5 from J; bases not matched to a gene: 4. The CDR3 has 14 residues. CDR1 and CDR2 from the germline V gene are SGHVS and FNYEAQ.

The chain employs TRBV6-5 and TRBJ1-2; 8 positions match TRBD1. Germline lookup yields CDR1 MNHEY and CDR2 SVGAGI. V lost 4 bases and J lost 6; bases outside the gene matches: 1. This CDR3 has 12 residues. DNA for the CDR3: TGTGCCAGCAGTTCACAGGGGGATGGCTACACCTTC. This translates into CASSSQGDGYTF.

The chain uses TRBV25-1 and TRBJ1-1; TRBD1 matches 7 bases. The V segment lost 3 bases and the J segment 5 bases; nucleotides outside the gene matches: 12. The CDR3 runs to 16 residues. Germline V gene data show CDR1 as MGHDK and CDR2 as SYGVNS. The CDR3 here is CASSDSLPGQRTEAFF. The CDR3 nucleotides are TGTGCCAGCAGTGATTCGCTCCCGGGACAGCGGACTGAAGCTTTCTTT.

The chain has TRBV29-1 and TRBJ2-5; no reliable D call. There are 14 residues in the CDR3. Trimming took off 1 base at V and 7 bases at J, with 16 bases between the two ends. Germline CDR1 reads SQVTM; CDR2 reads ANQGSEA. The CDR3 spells CSVEVAALAGTQYF. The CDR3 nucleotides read TGCAGCGTTGAAGTTGCCGCCCTGGCAGGGACCCAGTACTTC.

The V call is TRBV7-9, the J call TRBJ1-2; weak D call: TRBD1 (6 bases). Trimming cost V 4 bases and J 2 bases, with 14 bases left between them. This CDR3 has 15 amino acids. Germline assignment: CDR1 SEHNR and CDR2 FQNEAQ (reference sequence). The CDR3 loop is CASSSPDRLNYGYTF. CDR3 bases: TGTGCCAGCAGCTCACCGGACAGACTGAACTATGGCTACACCTTC.

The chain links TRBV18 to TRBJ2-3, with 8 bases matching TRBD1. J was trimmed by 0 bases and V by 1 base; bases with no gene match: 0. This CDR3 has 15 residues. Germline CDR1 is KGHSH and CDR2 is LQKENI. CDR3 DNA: TGTGCCAGCTCACCACGGACAGGGAGCACAGATACGCAGTATTTT. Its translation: CASSPRTGSTDTQYF. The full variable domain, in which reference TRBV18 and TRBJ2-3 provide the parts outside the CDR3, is NAGVMQNPRHLVRRRGQEARLRCSPMKGHSHVYWYRQLPEEGLKFMVYLQKENIIDESGMPKERFSAEFPKEGPSILRIQQVVRGDSAAYFCASSPRTGSTDTQYFGPGTRLTVL.

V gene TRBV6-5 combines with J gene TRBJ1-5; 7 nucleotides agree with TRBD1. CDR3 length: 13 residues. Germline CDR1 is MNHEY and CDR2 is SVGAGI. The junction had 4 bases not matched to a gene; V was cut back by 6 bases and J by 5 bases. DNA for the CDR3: TGTGCCAGCAGGTCAGACAGGGATCAGCCCCAGCATTTT. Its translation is CASRSDRDQPQHF.

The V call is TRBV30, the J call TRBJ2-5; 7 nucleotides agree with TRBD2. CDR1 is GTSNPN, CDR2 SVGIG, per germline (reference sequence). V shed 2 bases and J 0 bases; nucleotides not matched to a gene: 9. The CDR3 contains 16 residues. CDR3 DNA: TGTGCCTGGAGTATCTCGGTTCGGGGGGACCAAGAGACCCAGTACTTC. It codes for CAWSISVRGDQETQYF.